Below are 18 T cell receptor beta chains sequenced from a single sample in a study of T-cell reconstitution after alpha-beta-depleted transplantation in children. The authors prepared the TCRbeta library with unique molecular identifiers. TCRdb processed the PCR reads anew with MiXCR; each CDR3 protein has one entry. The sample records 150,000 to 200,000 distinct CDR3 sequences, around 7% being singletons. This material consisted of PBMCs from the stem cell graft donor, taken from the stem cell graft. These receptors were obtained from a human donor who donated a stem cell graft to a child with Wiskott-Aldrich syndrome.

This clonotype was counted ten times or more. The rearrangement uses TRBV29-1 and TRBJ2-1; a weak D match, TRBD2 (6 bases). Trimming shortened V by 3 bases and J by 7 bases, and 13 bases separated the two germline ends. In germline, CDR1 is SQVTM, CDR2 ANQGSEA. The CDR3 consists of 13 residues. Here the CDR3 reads CSVDTGVKNEQFF. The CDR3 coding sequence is TGCAGCGTTGATACGGGGGTCAAGAATGAGCAGTTCTTC.

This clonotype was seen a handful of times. DNA of the CDR3: TGTGCCAGCAGCTTGACAGGGGGCATAGGGGATTCACCCCTCCACTTT. It is translated as CASSLTGGIGDSPLHF. The rearrangement links TRBV7-9 to TRBJ1-6; 10 nucleotides match TRBD1. V lost 3 bases to trimming and J lost 8 bases; unmatched junction nucleotides: 7. The CDR3 has 16 amino acids. Germline V gene lookup returns CDR1 SEHNR and CDR2 FQNEAQ (reference sequence).

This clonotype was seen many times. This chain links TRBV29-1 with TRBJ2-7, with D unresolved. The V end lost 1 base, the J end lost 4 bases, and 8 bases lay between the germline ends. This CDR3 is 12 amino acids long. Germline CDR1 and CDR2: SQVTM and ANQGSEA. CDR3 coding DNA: TGCAGCGTTGAAGTCTCCCGGTACGAGCAGTACTTC. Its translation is CSVEVSRYEQYF.

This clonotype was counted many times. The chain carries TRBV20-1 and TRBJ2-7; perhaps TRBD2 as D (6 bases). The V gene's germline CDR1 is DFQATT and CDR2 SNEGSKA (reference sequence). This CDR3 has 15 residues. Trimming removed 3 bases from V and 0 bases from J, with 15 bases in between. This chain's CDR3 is CSASFGGLFSYEQYF. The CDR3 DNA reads TGCAGTGCTAGCTTCGGAGGACTATTCTCCTACGAGCAGTACTTC.

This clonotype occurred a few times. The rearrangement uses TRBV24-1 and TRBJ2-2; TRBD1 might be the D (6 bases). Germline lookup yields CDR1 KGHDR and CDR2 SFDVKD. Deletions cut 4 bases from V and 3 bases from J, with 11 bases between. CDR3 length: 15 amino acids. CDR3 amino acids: CATSDPGEHTGELFF. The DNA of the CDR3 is TGTGCCACCAGTGACCCAGGGGAGCACACCGGGGAGCTGTTTTTT.

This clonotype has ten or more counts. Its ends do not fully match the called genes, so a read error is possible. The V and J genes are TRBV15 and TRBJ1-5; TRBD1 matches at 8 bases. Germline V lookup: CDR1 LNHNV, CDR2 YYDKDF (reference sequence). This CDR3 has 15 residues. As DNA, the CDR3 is TGTGCCACCAGCCGAGACAGGGGAGAACATCAGCCCCAGCATTTT. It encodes CATSRDRGEHQPQHF.

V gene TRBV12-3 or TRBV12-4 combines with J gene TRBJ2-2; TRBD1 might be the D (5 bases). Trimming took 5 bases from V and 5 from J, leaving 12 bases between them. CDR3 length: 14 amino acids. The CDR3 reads CASSRFRDTGELFF. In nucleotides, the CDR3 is TGTGCCAGCAGTCGATTCAGGGATACCGGGGAGCTGTTTTTT.

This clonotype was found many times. The CDR3 is CASSREGNEQFF. CDR3 bases: TGTGCCAGCAGCAGGGAGGGCAATGAGCAGTTCTTC. The genes are TRBV5-5 and TRBJ2-1; the match to TRBD2 covers 7 bases. Germline CDR1 SGHKS, CDR2 YYEKEE (reference sequence). J lost 6 bases, V lost 4 bases, and 1 base had no gene match. This CDR3 is built from 12 residues.

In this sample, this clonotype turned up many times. The CDR3 nucleotides are TGCAGTGCTAAGACAGGGGTGGTGTACGAGCAGTACTTC. Its protein is CSAKTGVVYEQYF. This rearrangement joins TRBV20-1 to TRBJ2-7, with 8 bases lining up with TRBD1. The CDR3 contains 13 residues. Per the germline V gene, CDR1 is DFQATT and CDR2 is SNEGSKA (reference sequence). With V trimmed by 4 bases and J by 4 bases, 6 bases remained unmatched.

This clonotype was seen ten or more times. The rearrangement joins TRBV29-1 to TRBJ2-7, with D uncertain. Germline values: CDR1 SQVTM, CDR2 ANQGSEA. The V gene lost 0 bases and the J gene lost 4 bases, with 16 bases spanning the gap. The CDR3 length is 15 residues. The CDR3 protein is CSVEDRSSLQYEQYF. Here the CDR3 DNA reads TGCAGCGTTGAAGATCGGTCCTCCCTCCAATACGAGCAGTACTTC.

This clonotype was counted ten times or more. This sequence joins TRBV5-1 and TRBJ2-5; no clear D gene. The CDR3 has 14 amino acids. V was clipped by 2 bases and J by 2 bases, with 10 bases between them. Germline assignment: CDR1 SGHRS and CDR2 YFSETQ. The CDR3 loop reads CASSFRPSQETQYF. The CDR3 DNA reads TGCGCCAGCAGCTTCCGACCCTCACAAGAGACCCAGTACTTC.

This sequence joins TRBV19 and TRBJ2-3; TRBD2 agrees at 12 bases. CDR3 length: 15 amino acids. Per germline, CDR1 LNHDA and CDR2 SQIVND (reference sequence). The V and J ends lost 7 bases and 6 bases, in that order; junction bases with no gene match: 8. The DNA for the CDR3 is TGTGCCAGTACATCTAGCGGGAGGGCGGCTGATACGCAGTATTTT. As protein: CASTSSGRAADTQYF. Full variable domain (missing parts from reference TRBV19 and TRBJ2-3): DGGITQSPKYLFRKEGQNVTLSCEQNLNHDAMYWYRQDPGQGLRLIYYSQIVNDFQKGDIAEGYSVSREKKESFPLTVTSAQKNPTAFYLCASTSSGRAADTQYFGPGTRLTVL.

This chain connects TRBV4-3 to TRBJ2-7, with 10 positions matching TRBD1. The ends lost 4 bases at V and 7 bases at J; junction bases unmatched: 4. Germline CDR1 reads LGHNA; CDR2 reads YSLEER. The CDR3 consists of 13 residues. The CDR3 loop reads CASSPGTGEEQYF. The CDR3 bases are TGCGCCAGCAGCCCTGGGACAGGGGAAGAGCAGTACTTC.

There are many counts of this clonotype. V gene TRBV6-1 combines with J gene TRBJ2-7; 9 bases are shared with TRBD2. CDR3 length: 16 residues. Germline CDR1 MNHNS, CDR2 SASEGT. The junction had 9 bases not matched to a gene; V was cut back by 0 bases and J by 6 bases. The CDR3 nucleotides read TGTGCCAGCAGTGAAGCTATTCCAAAAGCGGGGGGCGAGCAGTACTTC. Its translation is CASSEAIPKAGGEQYF.

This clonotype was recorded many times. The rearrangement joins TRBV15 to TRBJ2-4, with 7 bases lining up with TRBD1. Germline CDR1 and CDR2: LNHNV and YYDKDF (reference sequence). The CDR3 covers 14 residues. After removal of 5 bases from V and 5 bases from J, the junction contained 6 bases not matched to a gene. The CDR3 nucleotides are TGTGCCACCAGCGGACGGGACAGACAAAACATTCAGTACTTC. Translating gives CATSGRDRQNIQYF.

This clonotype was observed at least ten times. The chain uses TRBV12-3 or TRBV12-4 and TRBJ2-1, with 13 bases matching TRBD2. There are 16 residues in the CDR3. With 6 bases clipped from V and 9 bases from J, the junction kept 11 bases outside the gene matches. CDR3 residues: CASRVALAGGPSEQFF. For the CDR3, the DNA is TGTGCCAGCAGGGTAGCACTAGCGGGAGGGCCCAGTGAGCAGTTCTTC.

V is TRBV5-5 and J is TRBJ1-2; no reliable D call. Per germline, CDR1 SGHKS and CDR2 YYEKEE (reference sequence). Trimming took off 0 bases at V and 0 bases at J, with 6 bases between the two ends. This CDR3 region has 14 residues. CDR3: CASSLEVANYGYTF. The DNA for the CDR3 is TGTGCCAGCAGCTTGGAGGTAGCTAACTATGGCTACACCTTC.

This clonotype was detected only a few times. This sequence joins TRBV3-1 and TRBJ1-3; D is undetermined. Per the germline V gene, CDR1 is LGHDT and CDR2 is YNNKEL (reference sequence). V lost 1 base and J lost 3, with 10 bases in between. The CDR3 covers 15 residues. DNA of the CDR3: TGTGCCAGCAGCCAAGGCCCGGGAGATGGAAACACCATATATTTT. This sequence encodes CASSQGPGDGNTIYF.